This T cell receptor (beta chain) comes out of a study of siplizumab effects on memory and regulatory T cells. Some clones are missing from TCRdb's copy, which holds only in-frame ones; the method was immunoSEQ multiplex PCR. The table has 9,700 or so clones, around 40% seen once. Within the sample, this clone is medium-sized (0.01 to 0.1%). Its antigen is not known. Other DNA sequences in this specimen translate into the identical CDR3. Responder and stimulator cells in the mixed lymphocyte reaction were cultured together for approximately six days at 37°C. The receptor's source is a human donor in good health; the cells came from an allogeneic mixed lymphocyte reaction. Sequencing used CFSE-low (dividing) CD4+ T cells sorted from an allogeneic mixed lymphocyte reaction.

The CDR3 nucleotides read TGTGCCAGTAATAACAGGGGTGGCTCTTTTGGGGCCAACGTCCTGACTTTC. It yields the protein CASNNRGGSFGANVLTF. The chain is built from TRBV19 and TRBJ2-6; TRBD1 agrees at 7 bases. The CDR3 contains 17 residues. V trimming: 7 bases; J trimming: 3 bases; junction bases outside the gene matches: 12. Germline values: CDR1 LNHDA, CDR2 SQIVND (reference sequence).